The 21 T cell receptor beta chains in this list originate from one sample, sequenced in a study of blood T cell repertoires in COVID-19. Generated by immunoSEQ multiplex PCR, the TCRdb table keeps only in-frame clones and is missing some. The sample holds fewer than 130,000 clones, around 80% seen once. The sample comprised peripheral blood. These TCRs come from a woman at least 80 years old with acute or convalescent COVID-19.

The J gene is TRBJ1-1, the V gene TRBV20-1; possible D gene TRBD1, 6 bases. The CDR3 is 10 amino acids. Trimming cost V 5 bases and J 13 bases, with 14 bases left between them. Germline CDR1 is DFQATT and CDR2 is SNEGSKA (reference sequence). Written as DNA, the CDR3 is TGCAGTGCTTCAGGGACACGCCATTTCTTT. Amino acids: CSASGTRHFF.

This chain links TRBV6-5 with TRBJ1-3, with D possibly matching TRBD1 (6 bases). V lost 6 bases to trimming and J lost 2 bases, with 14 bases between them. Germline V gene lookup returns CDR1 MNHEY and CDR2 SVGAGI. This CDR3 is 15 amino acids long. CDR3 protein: CASSYTGKTGNTIYF. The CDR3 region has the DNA TGTGCCAGCAGCTATACAGGGAAGACTGGAAACACCATATATTTT.

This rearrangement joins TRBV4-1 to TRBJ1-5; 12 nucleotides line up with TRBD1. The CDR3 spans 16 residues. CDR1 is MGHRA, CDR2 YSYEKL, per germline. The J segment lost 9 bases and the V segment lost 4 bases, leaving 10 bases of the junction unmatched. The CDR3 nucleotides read TGCGCCAGCAGCCGAACGGGACAGGGGGCCGATGGGCCCCAGCATTTT. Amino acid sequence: CASSRTGQGADGPQHF.

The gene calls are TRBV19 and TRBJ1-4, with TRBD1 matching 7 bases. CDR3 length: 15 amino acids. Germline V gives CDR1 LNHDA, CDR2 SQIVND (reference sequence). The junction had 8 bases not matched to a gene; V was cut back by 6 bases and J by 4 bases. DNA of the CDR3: TGTGCCAGTAGAGACGGGGGACAGATTAATGAAAAACTGTTTTTT. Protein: CASRDGGQINEKLFF.

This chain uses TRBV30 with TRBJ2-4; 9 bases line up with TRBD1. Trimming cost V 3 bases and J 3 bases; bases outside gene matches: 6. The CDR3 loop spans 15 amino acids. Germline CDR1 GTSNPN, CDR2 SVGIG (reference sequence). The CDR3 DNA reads TGTGCCTGGAGCCTTAAGACAGGGGGCAAAAACATTCAGTACTTC. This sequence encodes CAWSLKTGGKNIQYF.

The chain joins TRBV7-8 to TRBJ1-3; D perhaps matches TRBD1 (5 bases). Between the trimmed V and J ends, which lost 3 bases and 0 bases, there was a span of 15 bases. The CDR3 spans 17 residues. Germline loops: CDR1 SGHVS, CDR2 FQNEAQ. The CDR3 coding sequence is TGTGCCAGCAGCTTCGAGGGACTCCCTTCCTCTGGAAACACCATATATTTT. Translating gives CASSFEGLPSSGNTIYF. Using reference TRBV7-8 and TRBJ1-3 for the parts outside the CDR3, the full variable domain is GAGVSQSPRYKVAKRGQDVALRCDPISGHVSLFWYQQALGQGPEFLTYFQNEAQLDKSGLPSDRFFAERPEGSVSTLKIQRTQQEDSAVYLCASSFEGLPSSGNTIYFGEGSWLTVV.

Written as DNA, the CDR3 is TGTGCCAGTAGTAAAAGAGGCCGGGGACTTAACTACGAGCAGTACTTC. Its protein is CASSKRGRGLNYEQYF. The rearrangement links TRBV19 to TRBJ2-7, with a weak D call TRBD2 (6 bases). V lost 4 bases and J 3 bases, leaving 19 bases between the germline ends. Germline CDR1 is LNHDA and CDR2 is SQIVND (reference sequence). The CDR3 sequence is 16 residues long.

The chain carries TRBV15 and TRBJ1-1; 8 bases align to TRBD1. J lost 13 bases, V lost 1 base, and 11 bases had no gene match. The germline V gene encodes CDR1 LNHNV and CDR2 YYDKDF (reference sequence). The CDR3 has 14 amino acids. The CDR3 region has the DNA TGTGCCACCAGCAGAGGATTCGAGGACAGGGATTTTTTCTTT. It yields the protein CATSRGFEDRDFFF.

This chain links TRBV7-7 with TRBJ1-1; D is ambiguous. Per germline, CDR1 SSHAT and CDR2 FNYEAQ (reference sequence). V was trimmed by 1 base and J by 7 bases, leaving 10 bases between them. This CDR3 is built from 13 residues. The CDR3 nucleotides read TGTGCCAGCAGCTTAGGGGTTGAGGGTGAAGCTTTCTTT. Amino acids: CASSLGVEGEAFF. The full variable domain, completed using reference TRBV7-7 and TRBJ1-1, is GAGVSQSPRYKVTKRGQDVTLRCDPISSHATLYWYQQALGQGPEFLTYFNYEAQPDKSGLPSDRFSAERPEGSISTLTIQRTEQRDSAMYRCASSLGVEGEAFFGQGTRLTVV.

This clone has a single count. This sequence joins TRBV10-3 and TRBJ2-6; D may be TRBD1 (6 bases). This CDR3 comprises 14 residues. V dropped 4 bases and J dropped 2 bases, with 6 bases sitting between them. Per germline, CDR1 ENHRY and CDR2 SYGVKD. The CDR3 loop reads CAISGQAGANVLTF. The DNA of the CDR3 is TGTGCCATCAGTGGACAGGCTGGGGCCAACGTCCTGACTTTC.

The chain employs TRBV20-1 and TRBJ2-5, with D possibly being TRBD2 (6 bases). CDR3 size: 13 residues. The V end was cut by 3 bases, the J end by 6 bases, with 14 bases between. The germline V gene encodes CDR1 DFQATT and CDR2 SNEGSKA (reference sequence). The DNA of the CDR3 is TGCAGTGCTAGTTTACTAGCTGGACAGACCCAGTACTTC. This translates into CSASLLAGQTQYF.

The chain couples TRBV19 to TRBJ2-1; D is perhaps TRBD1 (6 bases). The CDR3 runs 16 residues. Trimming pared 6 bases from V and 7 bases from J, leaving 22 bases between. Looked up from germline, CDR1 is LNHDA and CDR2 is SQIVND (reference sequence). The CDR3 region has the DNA TGTGCCAGTAGGCCCTCTCCCAGCGGAAGGGGGAATGAGCAGTTCTTC. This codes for CASRPSPSGRGNEQFF.

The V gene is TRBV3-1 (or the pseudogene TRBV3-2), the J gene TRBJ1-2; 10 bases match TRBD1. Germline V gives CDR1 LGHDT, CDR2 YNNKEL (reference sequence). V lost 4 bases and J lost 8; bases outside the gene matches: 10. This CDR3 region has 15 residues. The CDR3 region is CASSPRDRGGWGYTF. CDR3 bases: TGTGCCAGCAGCCCCAGGGACAGGGGAGGATGGGGCTACACCTTC.

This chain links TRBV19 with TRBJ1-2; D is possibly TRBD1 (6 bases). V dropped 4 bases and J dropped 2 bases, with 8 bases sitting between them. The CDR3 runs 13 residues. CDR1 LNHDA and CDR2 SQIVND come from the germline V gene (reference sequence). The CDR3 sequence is CASSTTGNYGYTF. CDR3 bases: TGTGCCAGTAGTACCACAGGGAACTATGGCTACACCTTC.

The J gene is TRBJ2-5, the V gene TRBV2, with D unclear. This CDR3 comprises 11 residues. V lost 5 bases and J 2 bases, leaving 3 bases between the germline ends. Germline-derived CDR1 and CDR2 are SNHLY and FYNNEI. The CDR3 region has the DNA TGTGCCAGCAGTTATCAAGAGACCCAGTACTTC. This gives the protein CASSYQETQYF.

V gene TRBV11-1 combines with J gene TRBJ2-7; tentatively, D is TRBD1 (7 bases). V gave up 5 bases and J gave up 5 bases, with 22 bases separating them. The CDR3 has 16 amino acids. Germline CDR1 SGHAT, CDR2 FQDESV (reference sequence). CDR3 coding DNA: TGTGCCAGCAGCCTCATTCAGGGGGGCCTCGGAGACGAGCAGTACTTC. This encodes CASSLIQGGLGDEQYF.

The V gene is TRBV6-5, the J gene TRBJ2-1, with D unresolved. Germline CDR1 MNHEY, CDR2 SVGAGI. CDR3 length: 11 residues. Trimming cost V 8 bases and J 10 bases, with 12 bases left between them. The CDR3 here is CASGSHGEQFF. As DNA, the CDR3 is TGTGCCAGCGGTTCGCACGGGGAGCAGTTCTTC.

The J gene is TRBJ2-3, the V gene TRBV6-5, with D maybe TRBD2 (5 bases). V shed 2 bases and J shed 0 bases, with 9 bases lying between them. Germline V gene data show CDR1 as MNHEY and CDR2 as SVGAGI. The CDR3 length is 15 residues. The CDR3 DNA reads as TGTGCCAGCAGTTACAGGGAGCCTAGCACAGATACGCAGTATTTT. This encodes CASSYREPSTDTQYF.

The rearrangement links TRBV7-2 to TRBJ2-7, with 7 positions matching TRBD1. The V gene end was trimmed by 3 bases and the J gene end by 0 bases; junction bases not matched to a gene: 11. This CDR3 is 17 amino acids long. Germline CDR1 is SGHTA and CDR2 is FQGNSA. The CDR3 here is CASSFGTAHGSSYEQYF. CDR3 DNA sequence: TGTGCCAGCAGCTTCGGGACAGCCCATGGGAGCTCCTACGAGCAGTACTTC.

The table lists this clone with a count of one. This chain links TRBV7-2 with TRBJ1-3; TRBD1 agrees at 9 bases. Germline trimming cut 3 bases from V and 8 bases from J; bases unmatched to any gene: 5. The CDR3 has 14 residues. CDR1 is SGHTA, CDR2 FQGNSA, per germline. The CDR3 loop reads CASSLGTGLHTIYF. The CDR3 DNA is TGTGCCAGCAGCTTGGGGACAGGGTTGCACACCATATATTTT.

For the CDR3, the DNA is TGTGCCATCAGTGAGACTACAGGGACCAATACGCAGTATTTT. As protein: CAISETTGTNTQYF. This chain connects TRBV10-3 to TRBJ2-3, with TRBD1 as a possible D gene (6 bases). Between the trimmed V and J ends, which lost 2 bases and 7 bases, there was a span of 13 bases. The CDR3 is made up of 14 amino acids. Germline-derived CDR1 and CDR2 are ENHRY and SYGVKD.